The 9 T cell receptor beta chains reported below all come from one sample, sequenced in a study of T cells in Graves' hyperthyroidism and ophthalmopathy (dated by TCRdb to between 2018 and 2020). Library preparation used multiplex PCR. These reads were obtained on an Illumina HiSeq 2000. The TCR beta CDR3 regions were amplified from RNA transcripts. The TCR CDR3 was subjected to a first round of RT-PCR using the HTBI primer set and the Qiagen OneStep RT-PCR kit. TCRdb took the public reads, trimmed them with fastp at Q25, ran MiXCR for clone calling and kept in-frame beta chains. All rows with the same CDR3 protein become a single entry with the most common DNA and genes. The sample has around 250,000 distinct CDR3 sequences on record, roughly 14% of them singletons. Roughly 14% of the sample comes from the top ten. The sample was blood. Receptor source: a woman aged 40 to 50 with Graves' hyperthyroidism that later progressed to Graves' ophthalmopathy.

This clonotype was seen repeatedly, ten times or more. The J gene is TRBJ1-1, the V gene TRBV12-3 or TRBV12-4; D might be TRBD1 (5 bases). Between the trimmed V and J ends, which lost 5 bases and 7 bases, there was a span of 14 bases. The CDR3 contains 13 residues. The CDR3: CASSTQRGLEAFF. The CDR3 region has the DNA TGTGCCAGCAGTACCCAGCGGGGCCTTGAAGCTTTCTTT.

The chain carries TRBV20-1 and TRBJ2-3, with no clear D. Trimming left V 0 bases short and J 2 bases short, with 15 bases between. The CDR3 spans 16 residues. Per the germline V gene, CDR1 is DFQATT and CDR2 is SNEGSKA (reference sequence). As DNA, the CDR3 is TGCAGTGCTAGAGATTGGTACCCCTTTTACACAGATACGCAGTATTTT. It specifies CSARDWYPFYTDTQYF.

This clonotype occurred a few times. The chain couples TRBV10-1 to TRBJ2-5, with a possible D match to TRBD2 (6 bases). Germline V gene sequence: CDR1 WNHNN, CDR2 SYGVQD (reference sequence). The length of the CDR3 is 14 residues. The germline V and J ends were trimmed by 8 bases and 2 bases, with 15 bases remaining between them. The CDR3 sequence: CASVPGLQQETQYF. CDR3 coding DNA: TGCGCCAGCGTACCGGGACTGCAACAAGAGACCCAGTACTTC.

This clonotype has at least ten counts. The chain couples TRBV7-9 to TRBJ1-6; possibly TRBD1 for D (5 bases). There are 14 residues in the CDR3. Germline V lookup: CDR1 SEHNR, CDR2 FQNEAQ (reference sequence). V was cut by 0 bases and J by 10 bases, with 10 bases left in between. CDR3 loop: CASSLAGGGSPLHF. Written as DNA, the CDR3 is TGTGCCAGCAGCTTAGCCGGGGGAGGATCACCCCTCCACTTT.

Many counts were recorded for this clonotype. The chain uses TRBV4-1 and TRBJ1-5; no clear D. CDR3 length equals 15 residues. Germline CDR1 and CDR2: MGHRA and YSYEKL. The germline V and J ends were trimmed by 1 base and 0 bases, with 7 bases remaining between them. CDR3 protein: CASSQVTYSNQPQHF. CDR3 nucleotides: TGCGCCAGCAGCCAAGTTACCTATAGCAATCAGCCCCAGCATTTT.

This clonotype was observed many times. The chain is built from TRBV5-1 and TRBJ2-3; 8 bases fit TRBD2. The CDR3 has 15 residues. Germline V gene sequence: CDR1 SGHRS, CDR2 YFSETQ. The J segment lost 10 bases and the V segment lost 1 base, leaving 11 bases of the junction unmatched. The CDR3 sequence: CASSLHPAGEAAQYF. CDR3 DNA: TGCGCCAGCAGCTTGCATCCAGCGGGAGAGGCGGCGCAGTATTTT.

This chain links TRBV6-1 with TRBJ2-1, with D tentatively TRBD1 (5 bases). Germline V gene data show CDR1 as MNHNS and CDR2 as SASEGT. Trimming removed 5 bases at V and 5 bases at J, with 16 bases between. The CDR3 extends over 15 amino acids. The CDR3 sequence is CASSHEGAWDNEQFF. For the CDR3, the DNA is TGTGCCAGCAGTCACGAAGGGGCTTGGGACAATGAGCAGTTCTTC.

This clonotype appeared many times. This chain links TRBV5-1 with TRBJ2-3, with D uncertain. CDR1 and CDR2 from the germline V gene are SGHRS and YFSETQ. The CDR3 loop spans 16 amino acids. The ends were cut back, 0 bases at V and 1 base at J, with 12 bases in the middle. CDR3 region: CASSLVAALGTDTQYF. The DNA for the CDR3 is TGCGCCAGCAGCTTGGTGGCAGCTCTGGGCACAGATACGCAGTATTTT.

This clonotype appeared a single time. The chain uses TRBV30 and TRBJ2-1; a weak D match, TRBD2 (5 bases). Per the germline V gene, CDR1 is GTSNPN and CDR2 is SVGIG (reference sequence). CDR3 length: 12 residues. Trimming pared 1 base from V and 10 bases from J, leaving 11 bases between. CDR3 DNA sequence: TGTGCCTGGAGTGCGGGCGGCGGGGAGCAGTTCTTC. Protein sequence: CAWSAGGGEQFF.